Below, 10 T cell receptor beta chains from the same sample are listed, as sequenced in a study of a mutant IDH1 vaccine in newly diagnosed glioma. For these TCRs, the target antigens are not known. The data were produced by immunoSEQ multiplex PCR, yet TCRdb's version contains in-frame clones alone and is incomplete. The data show roughly 120,000 clones, with 90% seen just once and 0.55% to 0.7% held by the top ten. As to time point: week 11, during vaccination. All doses held 300 ug of mutant IDH1 20-mer peptide, with topical imiquimod. The specimen comprised PBMCs, sampled from a glioma patient whose treatment included an IDH1 peptide vaccine. These receptors were obtained from a woman aged 45-60 years with glioma.

The gene calls are TRBV28 and TRBJ1-2, with D perhaps TRBD1 (6 bases). Germline V CDR1 and CDR2: MDHEN, SYDVKM. Trimming took 6 bases from V and 11 from J, leaving 10 bases between them. The length of the CDR3 is 10 residues. The CDR3 DNA sequence: TGTGCCAGCAGCGGACAGCGATACACCTTC. This gives the protein CASSGQRYTF.

The chain recombines TRBV4-1 with TRBJ1-6, with D perhaps TRBD1 (5 bases). The CDR3 is made up of 14 amino acids. Germline values: CDR1 MGHRA, CDR2 YSYEKL. Trimming removed 7 bases from V and 6 bases from J, with 13 bases in between. CDR3 sequence (DNA): TGCGCCAGCACACCGGGACTTACTAATTCACCCCTCCACTTT. It specifies CASTPGLTNSPLHF.

The gene calls are TRBV15 and TRBJ2-1; 9 nucleotides match TRBD2. The length of the CDR3 is 16 residues. Germline CDR1 LNHNV, CDR2 YYDKDF (reference sequence). V shed 5 bases and J 2 bases; nucleotides not matched to a gene: 7. CDR3 protein: CATSRGLARTYNEQFF. The CDR3 DNA is TGTGCCACCAGCCGAGGACTAGCGAGAACCTACAATGAGCAGTTCTTC.

The CDR3 DNA reads TGTGCCAGCAGTCCCGTAGCGGGAGACCTCCCTTTTAAGGAGCAGTTCTTC. Translation gives CASSPVAGDLPFKEQFF. The V call is TRBV27, the J call TRBJ2-1; 9 nucleotides line up with TRBD2. The CDR3 is 17 amino acids. The V segment lost 5 bases and the J segment 10 bases; nucleotides outside the gene matches: 18. The V gene's germline CDR1 is MNHEY and CDR2 SMNVEV (reference sequence).

This chain connects TRBV6-5 to TRBJ1-2; D perhaps matches TRBD1 (6 bases). Looked up from germline, CDR1 is MNHEY and CDR2 is SVGAGI. The ends were cut back, 8 bases at V and 8 bases at J, with 15 bases in the middle. The CDR3 extends over 12 amino acids. CDR3 sequence: CASAKNRAGYTF. CDR3 nucleotide sequence: TGTGCCAGCGCTAAAAACAGGGCCGGCTACACCTTC.

The chain recombines TRBV10-3 with TRBJ2-3, with D possibly TRBD1 on 6 matching bases. The germline gives CDR1 ENHRY, CDR2 SYGVKD. The V and J ends lost 3 bases and 3 bases respectively, with 16 bases between them. The CDR3 loop spans 16 amino acids. The CDR3 sequence is CAISDFKGDLTDTQYF. CDR3 bases: TGTGCCATCAGTGATTTTAAGGGGGATTTAACAGATACGCAGTATTTT.

The rearrangement uses TRBV2 and TRBJ1-4; D possibly corresponds to TRBD1 (5 bases). Germline values: CDR1 SNHLY, CDR2 FYNNEI. The CDR3 consists of 15 residues. With 1 base removed from V and 5 bases from J, the gap between germline ends came to 11 bases. CDR3 protein: CASSEGGARNEKLFF. For the CDR3, the DNA is TGTGCCAGCAGTGAAGGCGGGGCACGGAATGAAAAACTGTTTTTT. The entire variable domain, with the rest obtained from reference TRBV2 and TRBJ1-4, is as follows: EPEVTQTPSHQVTQMGQEVILRCVPISNHLYFYWYRQILGQKVEFLVSFYNNEISEKSEIFDDQFSVERPDGSNFTLKIRSTKLEDSAMYFCASSEGGARNEKLFFGSGTQLSVL.

The rearrangement links TRBV6-6 to TRBJ2-7; TRBD1 matches 9 bases. From germline, CDR1 is MNHNY and CDR2 SVGAGI (reference sequence). This CDR3 is built from 13 residues. The trim removed 6 bases at V and 1 base at J, leaving 1 base unmatched. The DNA of the CDR3 is TGTGCCAGCAGCGGACAGGGGTCCTACGAGCAGTACTTC. Translation gives CASSGQGSYEQYF.

The chain has TRBV28 and TRBJ1-4; tentative D call: TRBD1 (5 bases). Trimming stripped 7 bases from V and 6 bases from J, with 18 bases between. Germline CDR1 and CDR2: MDHEN and SYDVKM. This CDR3 region has 15 residues. The CDR3 bases are TGTGCCAGCACCCGAACGGGGGTCACCGATGAAAAACTGTTTTTT. Protein sequence: CASTRTGVTDEKLFF.

For this clone: One junction end disagrees with the germline gene, perhaps due to a read error. This CDR3 is also generated by other DNA sequences in the sample. The J gene is TRBJ2-7, the V gene TRBV14; D is uncertain. CDR3 length: 13 amino acids. Looked up from germline, CDR1 is SGHDN and CDR2 is FVKESK. CDR3 nucleotide sequence: TGTGCCAGCAGCCAAGCGGACCGCCAAGAGCAGTACTTT. It codes for CASSQADRQEQYF.